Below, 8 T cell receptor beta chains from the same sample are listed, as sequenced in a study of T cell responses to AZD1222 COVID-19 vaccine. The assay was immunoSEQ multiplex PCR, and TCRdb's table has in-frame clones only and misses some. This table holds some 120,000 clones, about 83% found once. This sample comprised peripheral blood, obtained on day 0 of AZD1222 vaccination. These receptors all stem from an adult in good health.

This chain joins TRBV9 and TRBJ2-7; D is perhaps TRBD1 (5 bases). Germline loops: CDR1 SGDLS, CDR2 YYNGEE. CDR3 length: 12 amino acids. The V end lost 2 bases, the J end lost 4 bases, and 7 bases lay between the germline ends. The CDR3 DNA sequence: TGTGCCAGCAGCGTTCAGGGTTACGAGCAGTACTTC. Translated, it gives CASSVQGYEQYF.

The CDR3, as DNA: TGTGCCAGCAGCGCTAGCGGGGCTCCATGGCAGTTCTTC. Amino acid sequence: CASSASGAPWQFF. The chain links TRBV7-9 to TRBJ2-1; 9 bases align to TRBD2. This CDR3 spans 13 amino acids. With 5 bases clipped from V and 12 bases from J, the junction kept 8 bases outside the gene matches. Germline-derived CDR1 and CDR2 are SEHNR and FQNEAQ (reference sequence).

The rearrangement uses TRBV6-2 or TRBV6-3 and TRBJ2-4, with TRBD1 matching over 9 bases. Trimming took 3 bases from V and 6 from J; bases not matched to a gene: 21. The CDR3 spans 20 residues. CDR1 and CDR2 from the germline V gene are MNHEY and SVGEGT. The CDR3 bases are TGTGCCAGCAGTTATTTGGGACAGGGTGTCGGGAGAGGCGGGGGAAACATTCAGTACTTC. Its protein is CASSYLGQGVGRGGGNIQYF.

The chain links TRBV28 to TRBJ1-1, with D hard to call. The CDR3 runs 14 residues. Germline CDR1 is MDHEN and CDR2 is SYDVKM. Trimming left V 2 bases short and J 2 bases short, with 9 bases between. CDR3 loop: CASSLTRGNTEAFF. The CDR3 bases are TGTGCCAGCAGTTTAACGCGGGGAAACACTGAAGCTTTCTTT.

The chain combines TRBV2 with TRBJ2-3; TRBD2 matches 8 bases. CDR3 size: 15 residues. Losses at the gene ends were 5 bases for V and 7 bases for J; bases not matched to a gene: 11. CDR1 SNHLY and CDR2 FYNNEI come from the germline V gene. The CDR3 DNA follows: TGTGCCAGCAGTTACGGACTAGCCGAGCTTCATACGCAGTATTTT. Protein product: CASSYGLAELHTQYF. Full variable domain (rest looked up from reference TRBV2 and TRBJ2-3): EPEVTQTPSHQVTQMGQEVILRCVPISNHLYFYWYRQILGQKVEFLVSFYNNEISEKSEIFDDQFSVERPDGSNFTLKIRSTKLEDSAMYFCASSYGLAELHTQYFGPGTRLTVL.

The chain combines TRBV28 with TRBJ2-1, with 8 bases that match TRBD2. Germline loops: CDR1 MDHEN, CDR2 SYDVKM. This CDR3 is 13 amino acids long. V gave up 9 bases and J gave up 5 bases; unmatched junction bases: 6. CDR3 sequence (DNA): TGTGCCAGTGCCGGGACTAGAAACAATGAGCAGTTCTTC. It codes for CASAGTRNNEQFF.

The CDR3 region is CASSLTQGRTEAFF. Written as DNA, the CDR3 is TGTGCCAGCAGCTTAACTCAGGGAAGGACTGAAGCTTTCTTT. The chain links TRBV7-2 to TRBJ1-1; D perhaps matches TRBD1 (5 bases). Trimming shortened V by 2 bases and J by 5 bases, and 12 bases separated the two germline ends. Germline V gives CDR1 SGHTA, CDR2 FQGNSA. This CDR3 region has 14 residues.

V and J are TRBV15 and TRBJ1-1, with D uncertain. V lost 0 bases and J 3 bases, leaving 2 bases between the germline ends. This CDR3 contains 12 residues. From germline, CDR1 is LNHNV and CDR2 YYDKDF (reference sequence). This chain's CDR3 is CATSREYTEAFF. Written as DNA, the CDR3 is TGTGCCACCAGCAGAGAATACACTGAAGCTTTCTTT.